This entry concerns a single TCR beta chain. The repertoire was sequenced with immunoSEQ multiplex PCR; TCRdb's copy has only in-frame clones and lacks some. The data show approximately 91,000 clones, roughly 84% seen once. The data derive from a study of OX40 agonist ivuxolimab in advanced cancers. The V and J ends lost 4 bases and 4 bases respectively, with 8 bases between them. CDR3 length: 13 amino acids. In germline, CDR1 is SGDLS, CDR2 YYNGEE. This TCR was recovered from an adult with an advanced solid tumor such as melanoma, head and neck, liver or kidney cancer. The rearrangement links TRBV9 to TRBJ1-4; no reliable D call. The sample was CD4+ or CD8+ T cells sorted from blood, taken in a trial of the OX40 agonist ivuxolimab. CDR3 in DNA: TGTGCCAGCAGCCCCCACCTTAATGAAAAACTGTTTTTT. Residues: CASSPHLNEKLFF. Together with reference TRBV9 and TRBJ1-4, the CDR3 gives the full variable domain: DSGVTQTPKHLITATGQRVTLRCSPRSGDLSVYWYQQSLDQGLQFLIQYYNGEERAKGNILERFSAQQFPDLHSELNLSSLELGDSALYFCASSPHLNEKLFFGSGTQLSVL.